This T cell receptor (beta chain) was found in a study of blood T cell repertoires in COVID-19. Authors' analysis steps: The assay estimated nucleated cells by amplifying reference gene primers. Repertoires were generated with immunoSEQ multiplex PCR, while TCRdb's copy carries only in-frame clones and drops some. That table gives V, J and clone size, and the DNA gave D and trimming. The table records 100,000 or so clones, about 88% of them present only once. The sequence came from a woman aged 60-70 years with acute or convalescent COVID-19. The specimen sequenced was peripheral blood.

Here the CDR3 reads CASSLQGVNNSPLHF. The CDR3 region has the DNA TGTGCCAGCAGCCTACAGGGAGTTAATAATTCACCCCTCCACTTT. The rearrangement joins TRBV4-2 to TRBJ1-6; D might be TRBD1 (6 bases). The length of the CDR3 is 15 residues. The germline V gene encodes CDR1 LGHNA and CDR2 YNFKEQ. V was trimmed by 4 bases and J by 5 bases, leaving 12 bases between them.